These 29 T cell receptor beta chains came from one sample sequenced in a study of cytomegalovirus exposure and HLA in healthy donors (dated by TCRdb to about 2017). Receptor amplification or capture employed the immunoSEQ multiplex PCR assay. The multiplex PCR relied on a mix of 60 forward primers for TCR Vbeta segments and 13 reverse primers for TCR Jbeta segments. Entries here come from immuneACCESS through TCRdb and include only in-frame sequences with V and J called. Some clones fail to appear in such tables; in the studies checked, an unresolved V gene covers under half of the shortfall, and the cause of the remainder is unknown. This sample gives roughly 150,000 clones in total; around 75% of them show up just once. The ten largest clones capture about 3.1% of the sample. The sample comprised PBMCs. The receptors stem from a male donor in good health and CMV-seronegative.

This clone has a single count. The V and J genes are TRBV11-2 and TRBJ2-2, with D possibly matching TRBD1 (6 bases). CDR1 SGHAT and CDR2 FQNNGV come from the germline V gene. The length of the CDR3 is 15 residues. V lost 5 bases and J lost 2, with 12 bases in between. This CDR3 reads CASSQRTENTGELFF. Written as DNA, the CDR3 is TGTGCCAGCAGCCAAAGGACAGAAAACACCGGGGAGCTGTTTTTT.

This chain joins TRBV13 and TRBJ2-7; D not resolved. In germline, CDR1 is PRHDT, CDR2 FYEKMQ (reference sequence). The CDR3 sequence is 14 residues long. V was clipped by 3 bases and J by 1 base, with 10 bases between them. This CDR3 reads CASSFSSSSYEQYF. The CDR3 DNA follows: TGTGCCAGCAGCTTCAGTTCCTCGTCCTACGAGCAGTACTTC.

The rearrangement uses TRBV7-9 and TRBJ1-5; tentative D call: TRBD1 (5 bases). V was clipped by 0 bases and J by 0 bases, with 6 bases between them. The CDR3 extends over 15 amino acids. Germline-derived CDR1 and CDR2 are SEHNR and FQNEAQ (reference sequence). CDR3 DNA sequence: TGTGCCAGCAGCTTAGCAGGGGATAGCAATCAGCCCCAGCATTTT. Translation gives CASSLAGDSNQPQHF.

The chain links TRBV6-1 to TRBJ1-5; D might be TRBD1 (6 bases). Trimming left V 5 bases short and J 6 bases short, with 17 bases between. Germline V gene lookup returns CDR1 MNHNS and CDR2 SASEGT. This CDR3 is 15 amino acids long. The CDR3 is CASSSGGGGSQPQHF. In DNA, the CDR3 is TGTGCCAGCAGTTCGGGGGGAGGGGGGAGTCAGCCCCAGCATTTT.

V gene TRBV2 combines with J gene TRBJ2-2; TRBD2 matches at 12 bases. Germline CDR1 SNHLY, CDR2 FYNNEI. Germline trimming cut 2 bases from V and 1 base from J; bases unmatched to any gene: 5. The CDR3 sequence is 18 residues long. Here the CDR3 DNA reads TGTGCCAGCAGTGAAAGGAGGACTAGCGGGATGAACACCGGGGAGCTGTTTTTT. Encoded protein: CASSERRTSGMNTGELFF. Based on the CDR3 plus reference TRBV2 and TRBJ2-2, the full variable domain is EPEVTQTPSHQVTQMGQEVILRCVPISNHLYFYWYRQILGQKVEFLVSFYNNEISEKSEIFDDQFSVERPDGSNFTLKIRSTKLEDSAMYFCASSERRTSGMNTGELFFGEGSRLTVL.

The chain joins TRBV15 to TRBJ1-2, with D perhaps matching TRBD1 (6 bases). The CDR3 spans 16 residues. V lost 0 bases to trimming and J lost 3 bases, with 14 bases between them. Germline V gives CDR1 LNHNV, CDR2 YYDKDF (reference sequence). CDR3 nucleotide sequence: TGTGCCACCAGCAGAGAGATCCCGGGACACGACTATGGCTACACCTTC. It translates to CATSREIPGHDYGYTF.

Points on this clone: Its ends do not fully match the called genes, so a read error is possible. This chain connects TRBV28 to TRBJ2-3, with 13 bases that match TRBD2. Germline CDR1 and CDR2: MDHEN and SYDVKM. The CDR3 runs to 15 residues. CDR3 region: CGSRTSGGYTDTQYF. The CDR3 DNA is TGTGGCAGCAGGACTAGCGGGGGATACACAGATACGCAGTATTTT.

This clone is a singleton in its sample. The chain recombines TRBV5-4 with TRBJ1-2; 8 bases align to TRBD1. This CDR3 has 13 residues. CDR1 and CDR2 (germline): SGHNT, YYREEE (reference sequence). Trimming cost V 6 bases and J 5 bases; bases outside gene matches: 6. CDR3 coding DNA: TGTGCCAGCACCCAACAGGGGGAATATGGCTACACCTTC. Translating it yields CASTQQGEYGYTF.

The V and J genes are TRBV18 and TRBJ2-5, with D perhaps TRBD1 (6 bases). CDR3 length: 13 amino acids. V shed 3 bases and J shed 5 bases, with 10 bases lying between them. Germline V gene sequence: CDR1 KGHSH, CDR2 LQKENI. CDR3 DNA: TGTGCCAGCTCACCGGGACACTCGGAGACCCAGTACTTC. Its translation: CASSPGHSETQYF.

The chain has TRBV11-2 and TRBJ2-7; D ambiguous. The V gene's germline CDR1 is SGHAT and CDR2 FQNNGV. This CDR3 is built from 16 residues. V was trimmed by 1 base and J by 3 bases, leaving 16 bases between them. In nucleotides, the CDR3 is TGTGCCAGCAGCTTAGGGCTCAGAGACGGAGTCTACGAGCAGTACTTC. Translated, it gives CASSLGLRDGVYEQYF. The variable domain in full, with the rest retrieved from reference TRBV11-2 and TRBJ2-7, is EAGVAQSPRYKIIEKRQSVAFWCNPISGHATLYWYQQILGQGPKLLIQFQNNGVVDDSQLPKDRFSAERLKGVDSTLKIQPAKLEDSAVYLCASSLGLRDGVYEQYFGPGTRLTVT.

About this clone: The junction does not match germline at one end; this may be a read error. The chain uses TRBV2 and TRBJ1-6, with 9 bases lining up with TRBD1. CDR3 length equals 16 residues. Germline V gene lookup returns CDR1 SNHLY and CDR2 FYNNEI. The DNA of the CDR3 is TGTGCCAGCAGTGAAGTTAGGGGACAGGGTAATTCACCCCTCTACTTT. This sequence encodes CASSEVRGQGNSPLYF.

The V call is TRBV6-1, the J call TRBJ2-5; D is possibly TRBD2 (6 bases). CDR3 size: 15 residues. The V gene's germline CDR1 is MNHNS and CDR2 SASEGT. The germline V and J ends were trimmed by 4 bases and 5 bases, with 17 bases remaining between them. The CDR3 DNA reads TGTGCCAGCAGTGTATGGCGGGGCCAGGATGAGACCCAGTACTTC. This sequence encodes CASSVWRGQDETQYF.

V and J are TRBV2 and TRBJ2-2; 8 bases map to TRBD1. The CDR3 runs to 14 residues. Germline-derived CDR1 and CDR2 are SNHLY and FYNNEI. V was pared by 8 bases and J by 1 base, with 3 bases of the junction left unmatched. In DNA, the CDR3 is TGTGCCAGCGGGGGGACAGGGAACACCGGGGAGCTGTTTTTT. Its protein is CASGGTGNTGELFF.

The V gene is TRBV5-1, the J gene TRBJ2-1, with D maybe TRBD1 (6 bases). The length of the CDR3 is 15 residues. Germline V gene data show CDR1 as SGHRS and CDR2 as YFSETQ. V was clipped by 2 bases and J by 9 bases, with 18 bases between them. CDR3 bases: TGCGCCAGCAGCTTAAGCCCCCCGGGCAGGGGTGAGCAGTTCTTC. Encoded protein: CASSLSPPGRGEQFF.

The rearrangement joins TRBV5-1 to TRBJ1-3; D gene unclear. From germline, CDR1 is SGHRS and CDR2 YFSETQ. Trimming left V 3 bases short and J 0 bases short, with 16 bases between. The CDR3 is 17 amino acids. CDR3 bases: TGCGCCAGCAGCTCCGGGTCCTCCGGAGGCTCTGGAAACACCATATATTTT. This codes for CASSSGSSGGSGNTIYF. Full variable domain (rest looked up from reference TRBV5-1 and TRBJ1-3): KAGVTQTPRYLIKTRGQQVTLSCSPISGHRSVSWYQQTPGQGLQFLFEYFSETQRNKGNFPGRFSGRQFSNSRSEMNVSTLELGDSALYLCASSSGSSGGSGNTIYFGEGSWLTVV.

Only a few counts were recorded for this clone. This chain uses TRBV5-1 with TRBJ2-6, with 7 bases fitting TRBD1. Per germline, CDR1 SGHRS and CDR2 YFSETQ. Trimming took 1 base from V and 1 from J; bases not matched to a gene: 2. CDR3 length equals 16 residues. The CDR3 sequence: CASSLFRGSGANVLTF. For the CDR3, the DNA is TGCGCCAGCAGCTTGTTCAGGGGGTCTGGGGCCAACGTCCTGACTTTC.

This chain uses TRBV5-6 with TRBJ2-7, with TRBD2 identical over 10 bases. The J segment lost 1 base and the V segment lost 0 bases, leaving 4 bases of the junction unmatched. The germline V gene has CDR1 SGHDT and CDR2 YYEEEE. The CDR3 runs 16 residues. CDR3 bases: TGTGCCAGCAGCTTGGGGGCTAGCGGGAGTTCCTACGAGCAGTACTTC. Residues: CASSLGASGSSYEQYF.

V and J are TRBV7-3 and TRBJ2-2, with TRBD1 matching 7 bases. Germline V CDR1 and CDR2: SGHTA, FQGTGA. The J segment lost 6 bases and the V segment lost 6 bases, leaving 16 bases of the junction unmatched. The CDR3 contains 17 residues. The CDR3 region is CASSPLDREIGAGELFF. The CDR3 region has the DNA TGTGCCAGCAGTCCACTCGACAGGGAGATTGGTGCCGGGGAGCTGTTTTTT.

V is TRBV7-9 and J is TRBJ1-1; no definite D call. The CDR3 covers 13 residues. V was cut by 5 bases and J by 1 base, with 8 bases left in between. CDR1 is SEHNR, CDR2 FQNEAQ, per germline (reference sequence). The CDR3 is CASSPHGNTEAFF. The CDR3 nucleotides are TGTGCCAGCAGCCCTCACGGGAACACTGAAGCTTTCTTT.

V usage is TRBV5-1 and J usage is TRBJ1-6; 8 nucleotides align to TRBD1. Germline lookup yields CDR1 SGHRS and CDR2 YFSETQ. There are 15 residues in the CDR3. The V gene end was trimmed by 2 bases and the J gene end by 9 bases; junction bases not matched to a gene: 7. The CDR3 region has the DNA TGCGCCAGCAGCTTCCGGGGACAGGAGTCTTCACCCCTCCACTTT. Its translation: CASSFRGQESSPLHF.

The chain carries TRBV5-5 and TRBJ2-5, with TRBD2 matching 13 bases. The DNA end lines up better with TRBJ2-7; the J call may be wrong. This CDR3 comprises 18 residues. CDR1 and CDR2 from the germline V gene are SGHKS and YYEKEE (reference sequence). CDR3 in amino acids: CASSAGLAGSMGTHEQYF. The CDR3 nucleotides read TGTGCCAGCAGCGCGGGACTAGCGGGATCCATGGGAACGCACGAGCAGTACTTC.

The CDR3, as DNA: TGTGCCAGCAGCTTCGGGACAGTAAGAGAGACCCAGTACTTC. Amino acids: CASSFGTVRETQYF. The chain is built from TRBV9 and TRBJ2-5; TRBD1 agrees at 7 bases. Losses at the gene ends were 4 bases for V and 4 bases for J; bases not matched to a gene: 7. The CDR3 length is 14 residues. Looked up from germline, CDR1 is SGDLS and CDR2 is YYNGEE.

This clone has a single count. This chain links TRBV6-5 with TRBJ1-2, with 9 bases matching TRBD1. Germline trimming cut 11 bases from V and 0 bases from J; bases unmatched to any gene: 10. Germline CDR1 MNHEY, CDR2 SVGAGI. The CDR3 totals 15 residues. CDR3 sequence: CAAAQGAGANYGYTF. DNA for the CDR3: TGTGCCGCTGCACAGGGGGCAGGGGCTAACTATGGCTACACCTTC.

This clone appeared a single time. The genes are TRBV27 and TRBJ2-1, with 9 bases aligning to TRBD2. J gave up 2 bases and V 5 bases, and 7 bases lay outside the gene matches. The CDR3 runs to 16 residues. Germline V gene lookup returns CDR1 MNHEY and CDR2 SMNVEV (reference sequence). CDR3 sequence reads: CASSPGGLAPYNEQFF. The CDR3 region has the DNA TGTGCCAGCAGTCCCGGAGGACTAGCGCCCTACAATGAGCAGTTCTTC.

V is TRBV28 and J is TRBJ2-5, with 8 nucleotides matching TRBD1. The closer fit of TRBJ2-7 to the DNA end suggests the J call may be wrong. The germline V gene encodes CDR1 MDHEN and CDR2 SYDVKM. This CDR3 is built from 15 residues. The CDR3 region has the DNA TGTGCCAGCAGTTTAGGGGACAGGATATACTCCGAGCAGTACTTC. Protein product: CASSLGDRIYSEQYF.

The rearrangement links TRBV5-1 to TRBJ2-1, with 11 bases identical to TRBD2. This CDR3 spans 16 amino acids. CDR1 and CDR2 (germline): SGHRS, YFSETQ. Trimming took 4 bases from V and 5 from J; bases not matched to a gene: 8. CDR3 in DNA: TGCGCCAGCAGCCCTTTACTAGCGGGGGAAAACAATGAGCAGTTCTTC. It codes for CASSPLLAGENNEQFF.

The chain uses TRBV27 and TRBJ1-2; 7 bases align to TRBD1. After removal of 5 bases from V and 4 bases from J, the junction contained 10 bases not matched to a gene. This CDR3 is 15 amino acids long. CDR1 is MNHEY and CDR2 is SMNVEV in the germline V gene (reference sequence). The CDR3 sequence is CASSPTGQNFYGYTF. CDR3 DNA: TGTGCCAGCAGTCCCACGGGACAGAACTTCTATGGCTACACCTTC.

This sequence joins TRBV19 and TRBJ1-3; perhaps TRBD1 as D (5 bases). CDR1 LNHDA and CDR2 SQIVND come from the germline V gene (reference sequence). The CDR3 has 15 residues. V was pared by 11 bases and J by 4 bases, with 21 bases between. The DNA of the CDR3 is TGTGCCTCCTCCTTCCAGGGAATGATCGGAAACACCATATATTTT. Amino acid sequence: CASSFQGMIGNTIYF.

This clone was detected only once. The rearrangement uses TRBV28 and TRBJ2-3, with a tentative D call TRBD1 (6 bases). Germline V lookup: CDR1 MDHEN, CDR2 SYDVKM. The CDR3 contains 13 residues. The V end was cut by 6 bases, the J end by 7 bases, with 14 bases between. The CDR3 nucleotides read TGTGCCAGCAGGTTGGACAGTACAAATACGCAGTATTTT. Translated, it gives CASRLDSTNTQYF. Combining the CDR3 with reference TRBV28 and TRBJ2-3 gives the whole variable domain DVKVTQSSRYLVKRTGEKVFLECVQDMDHENMFWYRQDPGLGLRLIYFSYDVKMKEKGDIPEGYSVSREKKERFSLILESASTNQTSMYLCASRLDSTNTQYFGPGTRLTVL.